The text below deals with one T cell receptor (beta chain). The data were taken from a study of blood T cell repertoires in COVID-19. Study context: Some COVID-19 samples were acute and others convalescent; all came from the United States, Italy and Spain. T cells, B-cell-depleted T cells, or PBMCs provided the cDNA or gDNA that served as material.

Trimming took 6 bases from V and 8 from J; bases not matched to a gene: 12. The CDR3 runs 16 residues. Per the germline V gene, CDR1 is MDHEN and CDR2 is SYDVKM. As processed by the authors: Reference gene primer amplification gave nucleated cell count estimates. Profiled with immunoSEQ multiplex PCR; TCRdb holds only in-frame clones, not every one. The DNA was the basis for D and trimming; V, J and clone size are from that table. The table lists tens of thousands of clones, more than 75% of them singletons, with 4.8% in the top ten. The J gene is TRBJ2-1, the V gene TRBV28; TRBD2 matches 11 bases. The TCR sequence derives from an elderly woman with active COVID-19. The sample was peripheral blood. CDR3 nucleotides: TGTGCCAGCAGACGCCTATTAGCGGGAGGGATTGATGAGCAGTTCTTC. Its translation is CASRRLLAGGIDEQFF. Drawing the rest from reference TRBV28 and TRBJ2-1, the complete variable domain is DVKVTQSSRYLVKRTGEKVFLECVQDMDHENMFWYRQDPGLGLRLIYFSYDVKMKEKGDIPEGYSVSREKKERFSLILESASTNQTSMYLCASRRLLAGGIDEQFFGPGTRLTVL.